The 13 T cell receptor beta chains given below trace back to one sample, sequenced in a study of post-analysis software for immune sequencing data. Whole-study findings and limits: When patients were compared with controls, 4 or 5 TRBV segments were more frequent, TRBV5-6, TRBV5-1 and TRBV20-1 among them.

Their target antigens are unknown. The library was made from cDNA and included unique molecular identifiers. TCRdb used MiXCR to reprocess the PCR reads, holding one entry per CDR3 protein. This sample yields fewer than 600,000 distinct CDR3 sequences, of which over 35% are seen a single time; over 10% belongs to the top ten. The sequencing sample was made of blood. The source of these receptors is a girl aged 5 to 17 with multiple sclerosis.

A note on this clonotype: At one of its ends the junction is not consistent with the germline gene, which may arise from a read error. The chain has TRBV7-9 and TRBJ1-1; TRBD1 agrees at 7 bases. The germline gives CDR1 SEHNR, CDR2 FQNEAQ (reference sequence). This CDR3 comprises 13 residues. Written as DNA, the CDR3 is TGCGCCAGCAGCTTGGGGGGAAACAGGGGAGCTTTCTTT. This codes for CASSLGGNRGAFF.

In DNA form, the CDR3 reads TGCGCCAGCAGCATGGGGGACAGGGACCAAGAGACCCAGTACTTC. This gives the protein CASSMGDRDQETQYF. The genes are TRBV4-1 and TRBJ2-5, with TRBD1 matching over 9 bases. Germline values: CDR1 MGHRA, CDR2 YSYEKL. This CDR3 region has 15 residues. The J segment lost 0 bases and the V segment lost 5 bases, leaving 4 bases of the junction unmatched.

The chain recombines TRBV5-1 with TRBJ2-1; D assignment may be TRBD1 or TRBD2 (5 bases each). The germline V gene has CDR1 SGHRS and CDR2 YFSETQ. Trimming took off 0 bases at V and 3 bases at J, with 16 bases between the two ends. CDR3 length: 17 residues. The CDR3 sequence is CASSLAVQGEDYNEQFF. For the CDR3, the DNA is TGCGCCAGCAGCTTGGCTGTGCAGGGAGAAGACTACAATGAGCAGTTCTTC.

This chain connects TRBV27 to TRBJ2-7, with 13 bases lining up with TRBD2. The V gene's germline CDR1 is MNHEY and CDR2 SMNVEV (reference sequence). The CDR3 is 14 residues long. The V segment lost 6 bases and the J segment 5 bases; nucleotides outside the gene matches: 4. The CDR3 sequence is CASRWTSGSNEQYF. Written as DNA, the CDR3 is TGTGCCAGCAGGTGGACTAGCGGGAGTAACGAGCAGTACTTC.

This clonotype was picked up a small number of times. The chain recombines TRBV7-2 with TRBJ2-7; 8 bases align to TRBD1. The V and J ends lost 4 bases and 2 bases, in that order; junction bases with no gene match: 4. The CDR3 runs 14 residues. The V gene's germline CDR1 is SGHTA and CDR2 FQGNSA. The CDR3 reads CASSSWTGTYEQYF. The CDR3 bases are TGTGCCAGCAGCTCTTGGACAGGGACCTACGAGCAGTACTTC.

This rearrangement joins TRBV7-2 to TRBJ2-7; 11 nucleotides match TRBD2. The CDR3 is 18 amino acids. Per the germline V gene, CDR1 is SGHTA and CDR2 is FQGNSA. J was trimmed by 4 bases and V by 2 bases; bases with no gene match: 13. This CDR3 reads CASSLYGHSGRARYEQYF. The CDR3 DNA is TGTGCCAGCAGCTTATACGGCCATAGCGGGAGGGCCCGTTACGAGCAGTACTTC.

The chain carries TRBV12-3 or TRBV12-4 and TRBJ1-1; TRBD1 agrees at 9 bases. CDR3 length equals 14 residues. V shed 4 bases, J shed 4 bases, and the junction held 4 bases outside the gene matches. This CDR3 reads CASSSGTGITEAFF. For the CDR3, the DNA is TGTGCCAGCAGTTCGGGGACAGGGATCACTGAAGCTTTCTTT.

The chain's CDR3 is CSAKTSGRAPGELFF. Here the CDR3 DNA reads TGCAGTGCCAAGACTAGCGGGAGGGCCCCCGGGGAGCTGTTTTTT. The rearrangement links TRBV20-1 to TRBJ2-2, with 14 bases that match TRBD2. CDR3 length: 15 residues. Trimming cost V 6 bases and J 6 bases; bases outside gene matches: 6. Per germline, CDR1 DFQATT and CDR2 SNEGSKA (reference sequence).

The V gene is TRBV20-1, the J gene TRBJ2-5; 8 positions match TRBD2. V shed 5 bases, J shed 3 bases, and the junction held 5 bases outside the gene matches. The CDR3 is 13 residues long. Per the germline V gene, CDR1 is DFQATT and CDR2 is SNEGSKA (reference sequence). CDR3 DNA: TGCAGTGCTCGGGATAGCGGGAAAGAGACCCAGTACTTC. Amino acids: CSARDSGKETQYF.

This clonotype appeared a few times. The gene calls are TRBV2 and TRBJ2-1; D remains unclear. The germline V and J ends were trimmed by 4 bases and 9 bases, with 13 bases remaining between them. This CDR3 spans 13 amino acids. Per the germline V gene, CDR1 is SNHLY and CDR2 is FYNNEI. CDR3 in amino acids: CASSARARIEQFF. In DNA form, the CDR3 reads TGTGCCAGCAGTGCTCGCGCTAGGATTGAGCAGTTCTTC.

Turning to this clonotype: The junction differs from germline at one of its ends, possibly a read error. This sequence joins TRBV6-5 and TRBJ1-6; possibly TRBD1 for D (5 bases). The CDR3 spans 16 residues. Germline loops: CDR1 MNHEY, CDR2 SVGAGI. CDR3 bases: TGTGCCAGCAGCTACTCGCGGGGCCCGGAGAATTCACCCCTCCACTTT. The encoded protein is CASSYSRGPENSPLHF.

This clonotype has just a few counts. This chain connects TRBV3-1 to TRBJ2-6, with D perhaps being TRBD1 or TRBD2 (5 bases each). The CDR3 contains 17 residues. CDR1 is LGHDT and CDR2 is YNNKEL in the germline V gene (reference sequence). Between the trimmed V and J ends, which lost 2 bases and 1 base, there was a span of 12 bases. The CDR3 loop is CASSQSGTRSGANVLTF. DNA of the CDR3: TGTGCCAGCAGCCAATCGGGGACCCGGTCTGGGGCCAACGTCCTGACTTTC. Full variable domain (outside the CDR3, taken from reference TRBV3-1 and TRBJ2-6): DTAVSQTPKYLVTQMGNDKSIKCEQNLGHDTMYWYKQDSKKFLKIMFSYNNKELIINETVPNRFSPKSPDKAHLNLHINSLELGDSAVYFCASSQSGTRSGANVLTFGAGSRLTVL.

This clonotype appeared a few times. V gene TRBV5-6 combines with J gene TRBJ2-1; 8 bases fit TRBD1. The CDR3 runs to 15 residues. The trim removed 0 bases at V and 3 bases at J, leaving 2 bases unmatched. Germline V lookup: CDR1 SGHDT, CDR2 YYEEEE. DNA for the CDR3: TGTGCCAGCAGCTTGGCGGACAGGGACTACAATGAGCAGTTCTTC. Protein: CASSLADRDYNEQFF.